The rows below give T cell receptor beta chains drawn from one sample of a study of memory CD4+ T cells and cytomegalovirus serostatus. Sequencing was performed with immunoSEQ multiplex PCR; in TCRdb, only in-frame clones are kept and a portion is missing. This sample has under 75,000 clones, with around 81% found just once. The sequenced sample was memory CD4+ T cells from blood. The receptors were sampled from an adult in good health and CMV-seronegative. Some clones in this sample may be carry-over from other donors' samples. The CDR3 runs from the conserved cysteine through the conserved F or W. D genes are given only for firm matches. Clone size is given for some rows only: seen once, a few or many times, or a class if the clone is expanded.

d_gene: TRBD2
j_gene: TRBJ2-5
len: 14
abundance: -
v_gene: TRBV28
CDR3nt: TGTGCCAGCTTATTAGCGGGAGCTCAAGAGACCCAGTACTTC
CDR3aa: CASLLAGAQETQYF

d_gene: -
j_gene: TRBJ1-3
len: 14
abundance: -
v_gene: TRBV5-1
CDR3nt: TGCGCCAGCAGCTTGGCCGGGTACGGAAACACCATATATTTT
CDR3aa: CASSLAGYGNTIYF

d_gene: -
j_gene: TRBJ1-2
len: 13
abundance: -
v_gene: TRBV27
CDR3nt: TGTGCCAGCAGTCTTGGACGGTCCTATGGCTACACCTTC
CDR3aa: CASSLGRSYGYTF

d_gene: -
j_gene: TRBJ1-2
len: 15
abundance: -
v_gene: TRBV6-5
CDR3nt: TGTGCCAGCAGTTACGGTCCCGGGGCCACCTATGGCTACACCTTC
CDR3aa: CASSYGPGATYGYTF

d_gene: -
j_gene: TRBJ2-7
len: 18
abundance: -
v_gene: TRBV21-1
CDR3nt: TGTGCCAGCAGCAAAGCGCCGGCCGGGGGGTCATCATCCTACGAGCAGTACTTC
CDR3aa: CASSKAPAGGSSSYEQYF

d_gene: -
j_gene: TRBJ1-2
len: 16
abundance: -
v_gene: TRBV7-9
CDR3nt: TGTGCCAGCAGTCATGCGGCAGGGGCCGCGCACTATGGCTACACCTTC
CDR3aa: CASSHAAGAAHYGYTF

d_gene: -
j_gene: TRBJ2-5
len: 18
abundance: once
v_gene: TRBV7-7
CDR3nt: TGTGCTAGCAGTAGGACAGGGGGTCAACTAGCGGGGGAAGAGACCCAGTACTTC
CDR3aa: CASSRTGGQLAGEETQYF

d_gene: -
j_gene: TRBJ2-7
len: 14
abundance: -
v_gene: TRBV5-1
CDR3nt: TGCGCCAGCAGCTTTCAGGGAAGGGAGGACGAGCAGTACTTC
CDR3aa: CASSFQGREDEQYF

d_gene: TRBD2
j_gene: TRBJ2-1
len: 17
abundance: -
v_gene: TRBV4-3
CDR3nt: TGCGCCAGCAGCCAAGTAGCAAGTAGCGGGGGAGGCAATGAGCAGTTCTTC
CDR3aa: CASSQVASSGGGNEQFF

d_gene: -
j_gene: TRBJ1-2
len: 16
abundance: -
v_gene: TRBV18
CDR3nt: TGTGCCAGCTCACCGTCCACCGGGACGGGCCCCTATGGCTACACCTTC
CDR3aa: CASSPSTGTGPYGYTF

d_gene: -
j_gene: TRBJ2-3
len: 13
abundance: -
v_gene: TRBV7-9
CDR3nt: TGTGCCAGCAGCCGCCCGGGGAGAGATACGCAGTATTTT
CDR3aa: CASSRPGRDTQYF

d_gene: TRBD1
j_gene: TRBJ1-1
len: 15
abundance: -
v_gene: TRBV5-4
CDR3nt: TGTGCCAGCAGCTTGACAGGGGGTTTTGCCACTGAAGCTTTCTTT
CDR3aa: CASSLTGGFATEAFF

d_gene: -
j_gene: TRBJ1-5
len: 14
abundance: few
v_gene: TRBV28
CDR3nt: TGTGCCAGTTGTGGGTCCCTGGGTCCTCAGCCCCAGCATTTT
CDR3aa: CASCGSLGPQPQHF